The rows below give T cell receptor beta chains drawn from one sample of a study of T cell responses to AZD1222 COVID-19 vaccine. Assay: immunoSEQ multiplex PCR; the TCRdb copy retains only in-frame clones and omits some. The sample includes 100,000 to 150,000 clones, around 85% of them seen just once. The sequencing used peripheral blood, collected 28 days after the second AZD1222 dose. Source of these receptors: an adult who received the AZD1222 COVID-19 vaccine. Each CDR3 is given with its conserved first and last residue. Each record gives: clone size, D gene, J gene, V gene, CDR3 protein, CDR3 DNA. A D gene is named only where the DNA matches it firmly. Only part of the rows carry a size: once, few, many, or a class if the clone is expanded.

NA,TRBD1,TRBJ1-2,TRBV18,CASERQGLGSNYGYTF,TGTGCCAGCGAGCGACAGGGTTTGGGTTCTAACTATGGCTACACCTTC
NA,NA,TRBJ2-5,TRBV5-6,CASSFPSTQETQYF,TGTGCCAGCAGCTTCCCTAGCACCCAAGAGACCCAGTACTTC
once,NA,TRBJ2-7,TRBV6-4,CAYRRAGSEQYF,TGTGCTTACCGCCGTGCCGGGAGCGAGCAGTACTTC
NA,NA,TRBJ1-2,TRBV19,CASSTPGTGVDAGGYTF,TGTGCCAGTAGTACTCCCGGGACCGGAGTGGATGCGGGTGGCTACACCTTC
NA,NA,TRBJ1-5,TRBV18,CASSPPGNQPQHF,TGTGCCAGCTCACCCCCAGGCAATCAGCCCCAGCATTTT
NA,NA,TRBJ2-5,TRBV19,CASSIGRGETQYF,TGTGCCAGTAGTATCGGCCGAGGAGAGACCCAGTACTTC
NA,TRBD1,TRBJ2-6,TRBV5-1,CASSREPQGAGSVSGANVLTF,TGCGCCAGCAGCCGGGAACCCCAGGGGGCGGGTAGTGTCTCCGGGGCCAACGTCCTGACTTTC
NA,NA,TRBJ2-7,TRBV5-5,CASSLGGGRTYEQYF,TGTGCCAGCAGCTTGGGCGGGGGCCGTACCTACGAGCAGTACTTC
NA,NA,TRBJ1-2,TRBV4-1,CASSQDPGTNYGYTF,TGCGCCAGCAGCCAAGACCCGGGAACTAACTATGGCTACACCTTC
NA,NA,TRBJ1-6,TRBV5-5,CASNKEGSPLHF,TGTGCCAGCAACAAAGAGGGTTCACCCCTCCACTTT